This TCR beta chain was sequenced for a study of glioma-infiltrating T cells. The iRepertoire nested amplicon-rescue multiplex PCR amplified TCR alpha and beta CDR3s from RNA. For one-step reverse transcription and amplification, about 85-400 ng of tissue mRNA or PBMC total RNA was used. TCRdb processed the multiplex PCR reads anew with MiXCR; each CDR3 protein has one entry. The repertoire has more than 95,000 distinct CDR3 sequences, approximately 23% of them found once; the top ten carry around 15%. This clonotype was found many times. The target antigen is unknown. Notes on the study in general: Very few CDR3 sequences were shared between tissue and blood.

The CDR3 spans 17 residues. V shed 2 bases and J 2 bases; nucleotides not matched to a gene: 10. Germline V gene lookup returns CDR1 MNHEY and CDR2 SVGEGT. The rearrangement uses TRBV6-2 or TRBV6-3 and TRBJ2-7; the match to TRBD2 covers 9 bases. Sequenced input: glioma tissue, nonneoplastic brain tissue, or PBMCs (not recorded which). The receptor was isolated from a human donor with low-grade glioma or glioblastoma, undergoing nonglioma brain surgery, or in good health (not recorded which). This CDR3 reads CASSYGPTSGPPYEQYF. The CDR3 DNA sequence: TGTGCCAGCAGTTACGGCCCTACTAGCGGGCCCCCCTACGAGCAGTACTTC.